The 29 T cell receptor beta chains reported below all come from one sample, sequenced in a study of blood T cell repertoires in COVID-19 (dated by TCRdb to about 2020). The library came from the immunoSEQ multiplex PCR assay. As stored in TCRdb, this immuneACCESS dataset retains in-frame rearrangements with V and J assigned. A fraction of the clones does not appear; measured against another copy, unresolved V genes explain less than half of the discrepancy, and the remainder lacks a known reason. The sample profile shows about 190,000 clones; 78% of them were found once. 2.5% to 3.5% of the sample is held by the ten biggest clonotypes. Input material: peripheral blood. The receptors were sampled from a woman of 80 years or more with active or convalescent COVID-19.

This clone was detected a few times. The junction departs from germline at one end; a sequencing error may be responsible. This chain connects TRBV9 to TRBJ1-5; TRBD1 matches at 9 bases. The length of the CDR3 is 17 residues. In germline, CDR1 is SGDLS, CDR2 YYNGEE. The CDR3 here is CASSLHSGQGRNQPQHF. CDR3 sequence (DNA): TGTGCCAGCAGCCTCCATTCGGGACAGGGACGCAACCAGCCCCAGCATTTT. Looking up the rest from reference TRBV9 and TRBJ1-5 gives the full variable domain: DSGVTQTPKHLITATGQRVTLRCSPRSGDLSVYWYQQSLDQGLQFLIQYYNGEERAKGNILERFSAQQFPDLHSELNLSSLELGDSALYFCASSLHSGQGRNQPQHFGDGTRLSIL.

In this sample, this clone turned up once. The genes are TRBV6-5 and TRBJ2-1, with D possibly matching TRBD1 (8 bases). Between the trimmed V and J ends, which lost 8 bases and 6 bases, there was a span of 17 bases. The germline CDR1 and CDR2 sequences are MNHEY and SVGAGI. The CDR3 has 14 residues. CDR3 sequence: CASQQGGPLNEQFF. The DNA for the CDR3 is TGTGCCAGCCAACAGGGGGGGCCCCTCAATGAGCAGTTCTTC.

This chain connects TRBV6-5 to TRBJ1-2, with TRBD1 as a possible D gene (5 bases). Germline V gene sequence: CDR1 MNHEY, CDR2 SVGAGI. This CDR3 spans 11 amino acids. In DNA form, the CDR3 reads TGTGGGTGGAGGGGCGAATATGGCTACACCTTC. This translates into CGWRGEYGYTF.

This clone was counted a few times. The rearrangement joins TRBV10-3 to TRBJ1-6; D perhaps matches TRBD1 (6 bases). The CDR3 is 14 residues long. Trimming cost V 6 bases and J 5 bases, with 11 bases left between them. Per germline, CDR1 ENHRY and CDR2 SYGVKD. The CDR3 DNA follows: TGTGCCATCAGCCGGGACAACGATAATTCACCCCTCCACTTT. Protein: CAISRDNDNSPLHF.

V gene TRBV29-1 combines with J gene TRBJ1-1, with D tentatively TRBD1 (5 bases). The CDR3 runs 13 residues. Germline CDR1 SQVTM, CDR2 ANQGSEA. V dropped 6 bases and J dropped 6 bases, with 17 bases sitting between them. This CDR3 is CSVEKGRGAEAFF. For the CDR3, the DNA is TGCAGCGTAGAAAAGGGGCGGGGGGCTGAAGCTTTCTTT.

This clone came up once. V gene TRBV5-1 combines with J gene TRBJ2-5; 7 bases are shared with TRBD2. The V segment lost 1 base and the J segment 4 bases; nucleotides outside the gene matches: 7. The germline CDR1 and CDR2 sequences are SGHRS and YFSETQ. This CDR3 is built from 15 residues. The CDR3 nucleotides are TGCGCCAGCAGCTTGTTAGGCAGGGAGGGAGAGACCCAGTACTTC. Translation gives CASSLLGREGETQYF.

J is TRBJ2-2 and V is TRBV11-1, with 10 bases lining up with TRBD2. With V trimmed by 4 bases and J by 4 bases, 6 bases remained unmatched. The CDR3 totals 16 residues. CDR1 is SGHAT, CDR2 FQDESV, per germline (reference sequence). CDR3 coding DNA: TGTGCCAGCAGCTCCCCGACTAGCGGGTCCACCGGGGAGCTGTTTTTT. As protein: CASSSPTSGSTGELFF.

The genes are TRBV20-1 and TRBJ1-6, with 7 positions matching TRBD1. This CDR3 region has 16 residues. Looked up from germline, CDR1 is DFQATT and CDR2 is SNEGSKA (reference sequence). J was trimmed by 12 bases and V by 6 bases; bases with no gene match: 20. CDR3 amino acids: CSASPTINRGGRPLHF. CDR3 nucleotides: TGCAGTGCAAGTCCGACTATCAACAGGGGCGGCCGACCCCTCCACTTT.

The rearrangement links TRBV4-3 to TRBJ1-2, with 8 bases identical to TRBD1. The germline CDR1 and CDR2 sequences are LGHNA and YSLEER. Germline trimming cut 1 base from V and 6 bases from J; bases unmatched to any gene: 4. This CDR3 spans 14 amino acids. CDR3: CASSQATGEDGYTF. DNA for the CDR3: TGCGCCAGCAGCCAAGCGACAGGGGAGGATGGCTACACCTTC.

V usage is TRBV18 and J usage is TRBJ1-1; unclear D gene. The V end lost 0 bases, the J end lost 11 bases, and 10 bases lay between the germline ends. Germline lookup yields CDR1 KGHSH and CDR2 LQKENI. CDR3 size: 12 residues. CDR3 in DNA: TGTGCCAGCTCACCACCCGAGGGCCAGGCTTTCTTT. This encodes CASSPPEGQAFF.

V and J are TRBV6-1 and TRBJ2-7; D gene unclear. The CDR3 is 14 residues long. Germline V gene data show CDR1 as MNHNS and CDR2 as SASEGT. Trimming removed 0 bases from V and 4 bases from J, with 10 bases in between. The CDR3 bases are TGTGCCAGCAGTGAAGCCGGCCAGAGGTACGAGCAGTACTTC. This codes for CASSEAGQRYEQYF.

The chain has TRBV12-5 and TRBJ1-5; no clear D gene. CDR3 length equals 14 residues. Trimming pared 6 bases from V and 2 bases from J, leaving 11 bases between. CDR1 LGHNT and CDR2 FRNRAP come from the germline V gene. CDR3 protein: CASGTEGGNQPQHF. For the CDR3, the DNA is TGTGCTAGTGGGACCGAAGGAGGCAATCAGCCCCAGCATTTT. The full variable domain, rest sourced from reference TRBV12-5 and TRBJ1-5, is DARVTQTPRHKVTEMGQEVTMRCQPILGHNTVFWYRQTMMQGLELLAYFRNRAPLDDSGMPKDRFSAEMPDATLATLKIQPSEPRDSAVYFCASGTEGGNQPQHFGDGTRLSIL.

This clone was found a few times. J is TRBJ2-2 and V is TRBV5-1; the D gene is possibly TRBD2 (5 bases). This CDR3 has 14 amino acids. V lost 5 bases to trimming and J lost 0 bases, with 8 bases between them. Germline V lookup: CDR1 SGHRS, CDR2 YFSETQ. CDR3 residues: CASRRRANTGELFF. Written as DNA, the CDR3 is TGCGCCAGCAGGAGGCGGGCGAACACCGGGGAGCTGTTTTTT. Complete variable domain (other parts from reference TRBV5-1 and TRBJ2-2): KAGVTQTPRYLIKTRGQQVTLSCSPISGHRSVSWYQQTPGQGLQFLFEYFSETQRNKGNFPGRFSGRQFSNSRSEMNVSTLELGDSALYLCASRRRANTGELFFGEGSRLTVL.

The rearrangement joins TRBV28 to TRBJ2-3; 10 bases map to TRBD2. This CDR3 has 17 residues. Germline CDR1 and CDR2: MDHEN and SYDVKM. After removal of 4 bases from V and 2 bases from J, the junction contained 9 bases not matched to a gene. The CDR3 protein is CASSSNPSGGTTDTQYF. CDR3 DNA: TGTGCCAGCAGTTCCAATCCTAGCGGGGGAACCACAGATACGCAGTATTTT.

This clone was counted once. The chain recombines TRBV3-1 (or the pseudogene TRBV3-2) with TRBJ2-7; TRBD1 matches at 7 bases. The V and J ends lost 3 bases and 5 bases, in that order; junction bases with no gene match: 13. This CDR3 is 16 amino acids long. The germline V gene has CDR1 LGHDT and CDR2 YNNKEL (reference sequence). DNA for the CDR3: TGTGCCAGCAGCCAGGCTCGAGGGGGCCCGAGGAACGAGCAGTACTTC. Its protein product is CASSQARGGPRNEQYF.

This chain links TRBV2 with TRBJ1-1; the D is unclear. The V end was cut by 2 bases, the J end by 3 bases, with 4 bases between. Germline V gives CDR1 SNHLY, CDR2 FYNNEI. This CDR3 is 12 amino acids long. The CDR3 coding sequence is TGTGCCAGCAGTGAACTGTACACTGAAGCTTTCTTT. Amino acids: CASSELYTEAFF.

The V gene is TRBV3-1 (or the pseudogene TRBV3-2), the J gene TRBJ1-2; 8 positions agree with TRBD1. This CDR3 comprises 13 residues. From germline, CDR1 is LGHDT and CDR2 YNNKEL (reference sequence). V lost 1 base and J lost 9; bases outside the gene matches: 4. The CDR3 coding sequence is TGTGCCAGCAGCCAAGGGACAGGGTTTCGCTACACCTTC. It codes for CASSQGTGFRYTF.

The chain recombines TRBV19 with TRBJ2-4, with a tentative D call TRBD1 (5 bases). Germline values: CDR1 LNHDA, CDR2 SQIVND (reference sequence). Trimming took 4 bases from V and 6 from J, leaving 13 bases between them. There are 14 residues in the CDR3. This CDR3 reads CASSNQGLGNIQYF. The CDR3 nucleotides are TGTGCCAGTAGTAATCAGGGTTTGGGAAACATTCAGTACTTC.

In this sample, this clone turned up a few times. The chain is built from TRBV19 and TRBJ1-1; D is unresolved. Trimming shortened V by 6 bases and J by 11 bases, and 13 bases separated the two germline ends. The germline V gene has CDR1 LNHDA and CDR2 SQIVND (reference sequence). This CDR3 has 11 amino acids. CDR3 protein: CASSNRGRAFF. The DNA of the CDR3 is TGTGCCAGTAGCAACCGGGGAAGGGCTTTCTTT.

The CDR3 protein is CAISERQDSNQPQHF. The CDR3, as DNA: TGTGCCATCAGTGAACGACAGGATAGCAATCAGCCCCAGCATTTT. This rearrangement joins TRBV10-3 to TRBJ1-5, with a possible D match to TRBD1 (6 bases). CDR3 length equals 15 residues. V lost 3 bases to trimming and J lost 0 bases, with 9 bases between them. Germline V lookup: CDR1 ENHRY, CDR2 SYGVKD.

This chain connects TRBV28 to TRBJ1-2; TRBD1 agrees at 11 bases. The CDR3 has 13 amino acids. The V and J ends lost 9 bases and 8 bases, in that order; junction bases with no gene match: 8. Germline CDR1 is MDHEN and CDR2 is SYDVKM. CDR3 amino acids: CASTGTGGRGYTF. Here the CDR3 DNA reads TGTGCCAGTACCGGGACAGGGGGGCGAGGCTACACCTTC.

The chain combines TRBV5-1 with TRBJ2-5, with 14 bases aligning to TRBD2. The CDR3 is made up of 16 amino acids. Germline V gene sequence: CDR1 SGHRS, CDR2 YFSETQ. Losses at the gene ends were 4 bases for V and 9 bases for J; bases not matched to a gene: 11. CDR3 residues: CASSPGGTSGGPAQYF. In nucleotides, the CDR3 is TGCGCCAGCAGCCCTGGGGGGACTAGCGGGGGCCCGGCCCAGTACTTC. The variable domain in full, with the rest retrieved from reference TRBV5-1 and TRBJ2-5, is KAGVTQTPRYLIKTRGQQVTLSCSPISGHRSVSWYQQTPGQGLQFLFEYFSETQRNKGNFPGRFSGRQFSNSRSEMNVSTLELGDSALYLCASSPGGTSGGPAQYFGPGTRLLVL.

The V call is TRBV2, the J call TRBJ1-4, with a tentative D call TRBD1 (6 bases). Trimming stripped 4 bases from V and 11 bases from J, with 14 bases between. Per germline, CDR1 SNHLY and CDR2 FYNNEI. CDR3 length equals 13 residues. For the CDR3, the DNA is TGTGCCAGCAGTGCATCAGGGGCCGGGAAACTGTTTTTT. The encoded protein is CASSASGAGKLFF.

In nucleotides, the CDR3 is TGTGCCAGCAGTGAGGATGGAGATATGGGTACTAGTCCCCTCCACTTT. It is translated as CASSEDGDMGTSPLHF. J is TRBJ1-6 and V is TRBV2; D is unclear. This CDR3 contains 16 residues. V was pared by 3 bases and J by 13 bases, with 22 bases between. From germline, CDR1 is SNHLY and CDR2 FYNNEI.

The chain has TRBV5-4 and TRBJ2-7; weak D call: TRBD2 (5 bases). The CDR3 runs 13 residues. Deletions cut 0 bases from V and 5 bases from J, with 9 bases between. The germline CDR1 and CDR2 sequences are SGHNT and YYREEE (reference sequence). Here the CDR3 reads CASSLAGGDEQYF. DNA for the CDR3: TGTGCCAGCAGCTTGGCAGGAGGTGACGAGCAGTACTTC.

V usage is TRBV30 and J usage is TRBJ1-5; 8 bases map to TRBD1. Germline CDR1 and CDR2: GTSNPN and SVGIG (reference sequence). Trimming removed 0 bases from V and 1 base from J; junction bases left unmatched: 11. This CDR3 contains 18 residues. The CDR3 DNA sequence: TGTGCCTGGAGTGTACAGTGGGGCAGGGGGCGAAGCAATCAGCCCCAGCATTTT. Protein: CAWSVQWGRGRSNQPQHF.

V and J are TRBV5-4 and TRBJ2-2, with 7 bases lining up with TRBD1. The length of the CDR3 is 14 residues. V gave up 0 bases and J gave up 5 bases; unmatched junction bases: 1. The germline CDR1 and CDR2 sequences are SGHNT and YYREEE (reference sequence). CDR3 nucleotide sequence: TGTGCCAGCAGCTTGGGACAGGGAACCGGGGAGCTGTTTTTT. This translates into CASSLGQGTGELFF.

This chain connects TRBV28 to TRBJ1-3; possible D gene TRBD1, 5 bases. Deletions cut 3 bases from V and 2 bases from J, with 11 bases between. CDR3 length: 15 amino acids. Germline loops: CDR1 MDHEN, CDR2 SYDVKM. The CDR3, as DNA: TGTGCCAGCAGTTTCAGGGCTACAACTGGAAACACCATATATTTT. This codes for CASSFRATTGNTIYF.

J is TRBJ1-5 and V is TRBV27; 8 bases are shared with TRBD1. The junction had 12 bases not matched to a gene; V was cut back by 4 bases and J by 7 bases. Germline V gene data show CDR1 as MNHEY and CDR2 as SMNVEV (reference sequence). The length of the CDR3 is 16 residues. The CDR3 spells CASSSKWTGPGQPQHF. In nucleotides, the CDR3 is TGTGCCAGCAGTTCCAAATGGACAGGGCCAGGGCAGCCCCAGCATTTT.